One and the same sample provided the 6 T cell receptor beta chains below, sequenced in a study of T cell changes during pregnancy in multiple sclerosis. The method was immunoSEQ multiplex PCR; TCRdb's version includes in-frame clones alone and lacks a portion of them. The sample records approximately 18,000 clones, approximately 84% being singletons. This material consisted of CD8+ T cells from peripheral blood mononuclear cells, taken in the second trimester of pregnancy. Source of these receptors: a female donor in good health, enrolled as a control in a pregnancy study.

The chain recombines TRBV27 with TRBJ2-7, with TRBD2 identical over 10 bases. The CDR3 length is 15 residues. The germline V gene encodes CDR1 MNHEY and CDR2 SMNVEV (reference sequence). The trim removed 3 bases at V and 2 bases at J, leaving 4 bases unmatched. CDR3 in amino acids: CASSFGLAGAYEQYF. DNA of the CDR3: TGTGCCAGCAGTTTCGGTCTAGCGGGGGCCTACGAGCAGTACTTC.

The rearrangement uses TRBV7-8 and TRBJ1-2, with D possibly matching TRBD1 (5 bases). Germline V gene sequence: CDR1 SGHVS, CDR2 FQNEAQ. The CDR3 has 15 residues. The V and J ends lost 5 bases and 4 bases respectively, with 17 bases between them. In DNA form, the CDR3 reads TGTGCCAGCAGCCCACGACAGAACCCCATCTATGGCTACACCTTC. Translating gives CASSPRQNPIYGYTF. The full variable domain, its missing parts supplied by reference TRBV7-8 and TRBJ1-2, is GAGVSQSPRYKVAKRGQDVALRCDPISGHVSLFWYQQALGQGPEFLTYFQNEAQLDKSGLPSDRFFAERPEGSVSTLKIQRTQQEDSAVYLCASSPRQNPIYGYTFGSGTRLTVV.

The chain links TRBV27 to TRBJ2-1; 10 bases are shared with TRBD2. The V gene end was trimmed by 5 bases and the J gene end by 5 bases; junction bases not matched to a gene: 9. The CDR3 length is 16 residues. Germline CDR1 and CDR2: MNHEY and SMNVEV (reference sequence). CDR3 in DNA: TGTGCCAGCAGTCAGCCTAGCGGGGGAGGCCACAATGAGCAGTTCTTC. It specifies CASSQPSGGGHNEQFF.

The chain uses TRBV21-1 and TRBJ1-1. TRBV21-1 counts as a pseudogene. There are 14 residues in the CDR3. The CDR3 DNA is TGTGCCAGCAGCGGGGGGAAGGAGAACACTGAAGCTTTCTTT. Its protein is CASSGGKENTEAFF.

The genes are TRBV4-3 and TRBJ2-1; TRBD1 is a possible D gene (6 bases). Germline assignment: CDR1 LGHNA and CDR2 YSLEER. V was shortened by 0 bases and J by 8 bases, with 17 bases between the two germline ends. The CDR3 loop spans 16 amino acids. CDR3 in amino acids: CASSQDSADSRDEQFF. The CDR3 DNA reads TGCGCCAGCAGCCAAGATTCAGCGGACAGTCGGGATGAGCAGTTCTTC.

The chain links TRBV20-1 to TRBJ1-5; TRBD1 matches at 7 bases. With 1 base clipped from V and 11 bases from J, the junction kept 2 bases outside the gene matches. Germline V gene sequence: CDR1 DFQATT, CDR2 SNEGSKA (reference sequence). The CDR3 runs to 11 residues. In DNA form, the CDR3 reads TGCAGTGCTAGAGTTGGGACAGCCCAGCATTTT. This gives the protein CSARVGTAQHF.